One TCR beta chain is described in this entry. The read terminates 3 residues before the CDR3 end, so the remaining end is supplied by the germline J gene. The V end lost 2 bases, the J end lost 0 bases, and 8 bases lay between the germline ends. The CDR3 loop spans 15 amino acids. CDR1 SGHDT and CDR2 YYEEEE come from the germline V gene. Method: immunoSEQ multiplex PCR; TCRdb's copy keeps in-frame clones and lacks some. The repertoire table contains about 32,000 clones. The data were obtained in a study of T cells in women clearing cervical HPV infection. This sequence joins TRBV5-6 and TRBJ1-4, with D uncertain. This clonotype was obtained from a woman between 18 and 70 years old with a cervical HPV16 infection that either progressed to CIN3+ or cleared (not recorded which). The sequenced material came from blood buffy coat. The CDR3 spells CASSFAGTTNEKLFF. The CDR3 DNA, read in part, is TGTGCCAGCAGCTTCGCAGGTACAACTAATGAAAAA.